These 4 T cell receptor beta chains were sequenced from one sample in a study of blood T cell repertoires in COVID-19. The data were produced by immunoSEQ multiplex PCR, yet TCRdb's version contains in-frame clones alone and is incomplete. The profile shows fewer than 200,000 clones, 79% of them singletons. Sequenced: peripheral blood. Receptors were obtained from a woman aged 60-75 years with COVID-19, enrolled during active disease.

This clone came up a few times. The rearrangement uses TRBV7-2 and TRBJ2-4, with 12 bases aligning to TRBD2. The CDR3 totals 15 residues. From germline, CDR1 is SGHTA and CDR2 FQGNSA. The J segment lost 6 bases and the V segment lost 6 bases, leaving 6 bases of the junction unmatched. CDR3 residues: CASSPMTSGRNIQYF. CDR3 DNA: TGTGCCAGCAGTCCTATGACTAGCGGGAGAAACATTCAGTACTTC.

The chain links TRBV9 to TRBJ1-2; TRBD1 agrees at 7 bases. CDR1 and CDR2 from the germline V gene are SGDLS and YYNGEE. The CDR3 length is 17 residues. With 0 bases clipped from V and 4 bases from J, the junction kept 12 bases outside the gene matches. The CDR3 here is CASSVGGFVTGSYGYTF. CDR3 in DNA: TGTGCCAGCAGCGTAGGGGGGTTTGTGACAGGGTCCTATGGCTACACCTTC.

The CDR3 DNA reads as TGTGCCAGCAGTTTATTCCATGGACTAGCGGGTTCGTTCACCGGGGAGCTGTTTTTT. Encoded protein: CASSLFHGLAGSFTGELFF. The rearrangement uses TRBV27 and TRBJ2-2, with 11 bases fitting TRBD2. The V segment lost 1 base and the J segment 4 bases; nucleotides outside the gene matches: 11. Germline V gene data show CDR1 as MNHEY and CDR2 as SMNVEV (reference sequence). The CDR3 runs to 19 residues.

This clone appeared a few times. V and J are TRBV2 and TRBJ2-7; 13 nucleotides align to TRBD2. The CDR3 extends over 14 amino acids. J gave up 6 bases and V 6 bases, and 5 bases lay outside the gene matches. Germline V gives CDR1 SNHLY, CDR2 FYNNEI. The DNA for the CDR3 is TGTGCCAGCAGCGGACTAGCGGGAGTGGGCGAGCAGTACTTC. It translates to CASSGLAGVGEQYF.